Below are 6 T cell receptor beta chains sequenced from a single sample in a study of shared clonotypes between healthy human individuals. Here immunoSEQ multiplex PCR was the method, and the copy in TCRdb shows in-frame clones only, minus some. The table has 2 million to 2.5 million clones, roughly 94% seen once; the top ten hold 0.1% to 0.15%. Sequencing was done on a sample of naive CD4+ T cells sorted from blood. Described subset: CD45RA+ positively selected. The receptors here all came from a man younger than 35 in good health.

This chain joins TRBV28 and TRBJ2-2; the D is unclear. The CDR3 extends over 13 amino acids. V was clipped by 8 bases and J by 0 bases, with 7 bases between them. CDR1 MDHEN and CDR2 SYDVKM come from the germline V gene. The CDR3 spells CASPSANTGELFF. The CDR3 coding sequence is TGTGCCAGCCCCAGTGCGAACACCGGGGAGCTGTTTTTT.

The V gene is TRBV5-4, the J gene TRBJ2-7, with a possible D match to TRBD1 (5 bases). This CDR3 comprises 15 residues. Germline CDR1 reads SGHNT; CDR2 reads YYREEE (reference sequence). Trimming removed 3 bases at V and 2 bases at J, with 15 bases between. The DNA of the CDR3 is TGTGCCAGCAGCTCCCCTCAGGGTGGCGCCTACGAGCAGTACTTC. Protein sequence: CASSSPQGGAYEQYF.

Comments on this clone: This same CDR3 is encoded by further DNA sequences in the sample. The chain has TRBV5-1 and TRBJ1-5; TRBD1 is a possible D gene (6 bases). This CDR3 has 14 amino acids. Germline-derived CDR1 and CDR2 are SGHRS and YFSETQ. Trimming cost V 0 bases and J 5 bases, with 9 bases left between them. The CDR3: CASSLGGADQPQHF. CDR3 bases: TGCGCCAGCAGCTTGGGGGGGGCCGATCAGCCCCAGCATTTT. Supplemented by reference TRBV5-1 and TRBJ1-5, the full variable domain reads KAGVTQTPRYLIKTRGQQVTLSCSPISGHRSVSWYQQTPGQGLQFLFEYFSETQRNKGNFPGRFSGRQFSNSRSEMNVSTLELGDSALYLCASSLGGADQPQHFGDGTRLSIL.

V is TRBV30 and J is TRBJ1-1; D is undetermined. The CDR3 consists of 13 residues. Trimming cost V 2 bases and J 11 bases, with 18 bases left between them. Germline V gene sequence: CDR1 GTSNPN, CDR2 SVGIG (reference sequence). This CDR3 is CAWSLRVDDGAFF. The CDR3 nucleotides read TGTGCCTGGAGTCTTCGTGTGGACGATGGGGCTTTCTTT. The variable domain in full, completed from reference TRBV30 and TRBJ1-1, reads SQTIHQWPATLVQPVGSPLSLECTVEGTSNPNLYWYRQAAGRGLQLLFYSVGIGQISSEVPQNLSASRPQDRQFILSSKKLLLSDSGFYLCAWSLRVDDGAFFGQGTRLTVV.

This chain uses TRBV5-6 with TRBJ2-5, with a weak D call TRBD1 (5 bases). In germline, CDR1 is SGHDT, CDR2 YYEEEE. The CDR3 is made up of 15 amino acids. Between the trimmed V and J ends, which lost 0 bases and 10 bases, there was a span of 19 bases. CDR3 DNA: TGTGCCAGCAGCTTGGACGGAGCCAGAAGCAGGGTCCAGTACTTC. Its translation: CASSLDGARSRVQYF. Full variable domain (rest looked up from reference TRBV5-6 and TRBJ2-5): DAGVTQSPTHLIKTRGQQVTLRCSPKSGHDTVSWYQQALGQGPQFIFQYYEEEERQRGNFPDRFSGHQFPNYSSELNVNALLLGDSALYLCASSLDGARSRVQYFGPGTRLLVL.

There are many counts of this clone. This rearrangement joins TRBV27 to TRBJ1-2; D call uncertain. V lost 0 bases and J 4 bases, leaving 9 bases between the germline ends. Germline-derived CDR1 and CDR2 are MNHEY and SMNVEV (reference sequence). The CDR3 runs to 14 residues. This CDR3 reads CASSLSPGFYGYTF. CDR3 nucleotides: TGTGCCAGCAGTTTATCTCCAGGATTCTATGGCTACACCTTC.